This T cell receptor beta chain was profiled in a study of Ad26.COV2.S vaccination and SARS-CoV-2 variants. The treatment is: around 19 received Ad26.COV2.S at low or high dose, single or two shots; about five received placebo; per-sample allocation not given. After the first vaccine or placebo injection, samples were drawn on day 63. The table lists this clone with a count of one. The length of the CDR3 is 15 residues. Germline loops: CDR1 SGHTA, CDR2 FQGNSA. V was trimmed by 5 bases and J by 0 bases, leaving 11 bases between them. The data were produced by immunoSEQ multiplex PCR, yet TCRdb's version contains in-frame clones alone and is incomplete. The sample contains about 470,000 clones, about nine tenths of which appear only once.

The sequence came from a person between 18 and 60 years old who received the Ad26.COV2.S COVID-19 vaccine or a placebo. This specimen consisted of peripheral blood, obtained in a trial of Ad26.COV2.S vaccine versus placebo. The V gene is TRBV7-2, the J gene TRBJ2-1, with D tentatively TRBD2 (6 bases). The CDR3 sequence: CASSEDGSSYNEQFF. In DNA, the CDR3 is TGTGCCAGCAGCGAGGACGGGAGCTCCTACAATGAGCAGTTCTTC.